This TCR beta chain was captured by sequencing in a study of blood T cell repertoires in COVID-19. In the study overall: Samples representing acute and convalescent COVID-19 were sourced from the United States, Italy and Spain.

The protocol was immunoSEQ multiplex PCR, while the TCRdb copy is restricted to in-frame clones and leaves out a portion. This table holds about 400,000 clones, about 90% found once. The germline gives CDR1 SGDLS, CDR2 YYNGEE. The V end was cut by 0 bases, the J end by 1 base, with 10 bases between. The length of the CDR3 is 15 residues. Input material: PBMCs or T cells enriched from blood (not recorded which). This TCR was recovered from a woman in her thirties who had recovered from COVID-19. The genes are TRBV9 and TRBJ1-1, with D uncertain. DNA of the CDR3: TGTGCCAGCAGCGTAGGAGGCAGCCCGAACACTGAAGCTTTCTTT. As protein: CASSVGGSPNTEAFF.